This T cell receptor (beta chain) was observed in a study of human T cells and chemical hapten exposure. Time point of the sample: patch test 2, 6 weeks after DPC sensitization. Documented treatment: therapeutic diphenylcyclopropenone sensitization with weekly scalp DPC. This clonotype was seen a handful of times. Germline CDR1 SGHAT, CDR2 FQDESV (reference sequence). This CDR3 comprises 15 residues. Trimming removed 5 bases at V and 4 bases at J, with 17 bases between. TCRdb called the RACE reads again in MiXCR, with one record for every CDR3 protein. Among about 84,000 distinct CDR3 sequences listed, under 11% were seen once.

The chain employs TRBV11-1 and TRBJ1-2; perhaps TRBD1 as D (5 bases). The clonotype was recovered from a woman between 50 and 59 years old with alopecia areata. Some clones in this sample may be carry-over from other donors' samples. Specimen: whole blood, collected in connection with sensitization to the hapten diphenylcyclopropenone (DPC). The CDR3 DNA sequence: TGTGCCAGCAGCCCCCGGGACCGCAAGAGCTATGGCTACACCTTC. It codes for CASSPRDRKSYGYTF.